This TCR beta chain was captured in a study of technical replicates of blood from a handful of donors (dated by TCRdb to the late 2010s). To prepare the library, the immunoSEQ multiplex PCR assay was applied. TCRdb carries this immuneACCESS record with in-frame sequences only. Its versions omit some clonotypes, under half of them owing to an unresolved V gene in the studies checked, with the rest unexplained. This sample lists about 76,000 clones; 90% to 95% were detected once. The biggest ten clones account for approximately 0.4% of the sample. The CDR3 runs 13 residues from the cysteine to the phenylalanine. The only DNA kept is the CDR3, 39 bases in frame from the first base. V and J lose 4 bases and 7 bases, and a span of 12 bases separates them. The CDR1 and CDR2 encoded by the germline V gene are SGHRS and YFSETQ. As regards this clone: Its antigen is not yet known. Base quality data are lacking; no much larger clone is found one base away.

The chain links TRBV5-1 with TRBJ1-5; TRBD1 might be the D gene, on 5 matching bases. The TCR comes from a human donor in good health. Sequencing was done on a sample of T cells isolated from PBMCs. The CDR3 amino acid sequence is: CASSPGNGQPQHF. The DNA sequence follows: TGCGCCAGCAGCCCAGGGAACGGGCAGCCCCAGCATTTT.